These T cell receptor beta chains were read from a single sample in a study of patients and donors after allogeneic stem cell transplantation. A single record per CDR3 protein comes from TCRdb applying MiXCR to the RT-PCR reads. The table includes about a million distinct CDR3 sequences, approximately 18% detected once. Sequenced sample: blood, either unsorted or a sorted T cell fraction (not recorded which). These receptors were taken from a human donor who was either an allogeneic HSCT recipient or a stem cell or donor lymphocyte infusion donor (not recorded which). It is not recorded whose cells these are; they may come from a transplant donor. The CDR3 runs from the conserved cysteine through the conserved F or W. D genes are given only for firm matches. Clone size appears in some rows only: once, few, many, or a class for an expanded clone.

TRBJ2-3,few,NA,TRBV5-5,CASNLIAGLLDTQYF,TGTGCCAGCAATCTGATCGCCGGGTTGCTAGATACGCAGTATTTT
TRBJ1-5,NA,NA,TRBV7-2,CASSLQVSGNQPQHF,TGTGCCAGCAGCTTACAGGTTTCGGGCAATCAGCCCCAGCATTTT
TRBJ2-7,NA,TRBD2,TRBV7-9,CASSQTGLAGGGEQYF,TGTGCCAGCAGCCAAACCGGACTAGCGGGAGGCGGCGAGCAGTACTTC
TRBJ2-1,few,TRBD2,TRBV7-9,CASSPLLLAGAGNEQFF,TGTGCCAGCAGCCCCCTCCTACTAGCGGGAGCGGGTAATGAGCAGTTCTTC
TRBJ2-3,NA,NA,TRBV5-1,CASTPTPPPDTQYF,TGCGCCAGCACCCCCACTCCACCCCCAGATACGCAGTATTTT
TRBJ1-2,few,NA,TRBV11-2,CASSLVTREIYGYTF,TGTGCCAGCAGCTTAGTTACCAGGGAGATCTATGGCTACACCTTC
TRBJ1-1,few,TRBD1,TRBV5-5,CASSLAGGSPMKAFF,TGTGCCAGCAGCTTGGCAGGGGGCTCCCCGATGAAAGCTTTCTTT
TRBJ2-3,few,NA,TRBV12-3/TRBV12-4,CASSLGPPDTQYF,TGTGCCAGCAGTTTAGGACCTCCAGATACGCAGTATTTT
TRBJ2-3,few,NA,TRBV18,CASSPPGHPLAAWAQYF,TGTGCCAGCTCACCACCAGGACACCCCCTGGCCGCATGGGCGCAGTATTTT
TRBJ1-3,few,TRBD1,TRBV4-2,CASSRDREGKAGNTIYF,TGTGCCAGCAGCCGTGACAGGGAGGGAAAGGCTGGAAACACCATATATTTT
TRBJ2-3,few,NA,TRBV20-1,CSPRPGGVDTQYF,TGCAGTCCCCGACCGGGGGGCGTTGATACGCAGTATTTT
TRBJ2-6,NA,TRBD1,TRBV5-1,CASSAQGALGANVLTF,TGCGCCAGCAGCGCTCAGGGGGCTCTTGGGGCCAACGTCCTGACTTTC
TRBJ1-2,NA,NA,TRBV2,CASVGEGDGYTF,TGTGCCAGCGTGGGTGAGGGGGATGGCTACACCTTC
TRBJ1-2,few,NA,TRBV6-1,CASSEKAHPVSGYTF,TGTGCCAGCAGTGAAAAAGCCCATCCCGTTAGCGGCTACACCTTC
TRBJ2-5,NA,TRBD1,TRBV6-5,CASSSARGSETQYF,TGTGCCAGCAGTTCAGCCAGGGGGAGCGAGACCCAGTACTTC
TRBJ2-2,few,NA,TRBV29-1,CSAKAGGGTVDTGELFF,TGCAGCGCAAAGGCGGGAGGTGGGACAGTAGACACCGGGGAGCTGTTTTTT
TRBJ1-5,few,NA,TRBV27,CASSARTGSHPVGSQHF,TGTGCCAGCAGTGCCAGAACAGGGTCGCACCCTGTGGGGTCCCAGCATTTT
TRBJ2-7,NA,NA,TRBV27,CASSPQPKPYEQYF,TGTGCCAGCAGCCCCCAGCCAAAACCCTACGAGCAGTACTTC
TRBJ1-3,NA,NA,TRBV21-1,CASSKRVGWGNTIYF,NA
TRBJ2-5,NA,NA,TRBV12-3/TRBV12-4,CASSLLLGRETQYF,TGTGCCAGCAGTCTCCTGTTGGGCCGCGAGACCCAGTACTTC
TRBJ1-5,NA,NA,TRBV6-1,CASSHGLRDQPQHF,TGTGCCAGCAGCCACGGACTCAGGGATCAGCCCCAGCATTTT
TRBJ2-1,few,TRBD1,TRBV5-1,CASSLVTGAYNEQFF,TGCGCCAGCAGCTTGGTGACAGGGGCCTACAATGAGCAGTTCTTC
TRBJ2-1,few,NA,TRBV7-2,CASSLVAGSSYNEQFF,TGTGCCAGCAGCTTAGTGGCGGGAAGCTCCTACAATGAGCAGTTCTTC
TRBJ2-1,few,NA,TRBV7-9,CASRSPGVNEQFF,TGTGCCAGCAGGTCCCCGGGGGTGAATGAGCAGTTCTTC
TRBJ2-3,many,NA,TRBV7-2,CASTRLVALSGTDTQYF,TGTGCCAGCACCAGACTAGTTGCCCTTTCTGGCACAGATACGCAGTATTTT
TRBJ2-5,NA,NA,TRBV5-1,CASRGNIQETQYF,TGCGCCAGCAGAGGAAATATCCAAGAGACCCAGTACTTC
TRBJ2-7,few,NA,TRBV12-3/TRBV12-4,CASSPRRLLHEQYF,TGTGCCAGCAGTCCTCGGAGGTTGCTGCACGAGCAGTACTTC
TRBJ2-2,NA,TRBD1,TRBV4-1,CASSQGGQPVNTGELFF,TGCGCCAGCAGCCAAGGGGGACAGCCAGTTAACACCGGGGAGCTGTTTTTT
TRBJ2-1,NA,TRBD1,TRBV24-1,CATSGRGQGPYNEQFF,TGTGCCACCAGTGGAAGGGGGCAGGGGCCCTACAATGAGCAGTTCTTC